This T cell receptor (beta chain) emerged from a study of T cells in Graves' hyperthyroidism and ophthalmopathy (dated by TCRdb to the late 2010s). Turning to the overall study: Peripheral blood was collected at initial diagnosis, before any treatment. The approximately 98 discovery patients were randomly divided into training and test sets at a 7:3 ratio. The study also compared thyroid tissue and blood T-cell repertoires from five or six Graves' hyperthyroidism patients. After blood sampling, hyperthyroidism patients were treated with methimazole at a starting dose of 30 mg daily, and ophthalmopathy patients were treated with high-dose intravenous methylprednisolone. TCR Vbeta CDR3 sequencing of 130 to 150 peripheral blood samples (more than 40 ophthalmopathy, under 80 hyperthyroidism and some 17 progressor patients) is reported in the paper. To identify distinguishing TCR V-J signatures, a discovery cohort of around 100 patients was used, comprising 43 with Graves' ophthalmopathy and around 57 with stable Graves' hyperthyroidism. Whether ophthalmopathy could be predicted prospectively was tested in an independent validation cohort made up of about 18 hyperthyroidism patients plus 17 patients who later progressed to ophthalmopathy.

Ophthalmopathy patients had moderately to severely active disease, Clinical Activity Score of at least 3, NOSPECS grade of at least 4, and duration under 3 months. Patients with uncontrolled infections, other autoimmune diseases, pregnancy or lactation were excluded. Clinical symptoms, serum thyroxine and TRAb, thyroid ultrasound, and orbital computed tomography formed the basis for the diagnoses. PBMCs were isolated from approximately 10 ml of fresh peripheral blood by Ficoll-Paque density gradient centrifugation. Total RNA was extracted with Trizol reagent, and quality was checked on an Agilent 2100 Bioanalyzer. This clonotype was detected ten times or more. The antigen it recognizes is unknown. Base qualities are missing; no much larger clone stands one base away. The TCR beta CDR3 regions were amplified from the RNA transcripts. The first round of RT-PCR for the TCR CDR3 was performed with the HTBI primer set and the Qiagen OneStep RT-PCR kit. A second multiplex PCR round built the libraries, followed by size selection and purification. Sequencing of the libraries was done on an Illumina HiSeq2000 using paired-end 100 bp reads. Concerning the study's data processing: SOAPnuke was used to process the raw data, with reads discarded if the reads contained adapters or uncalled bases, had a mean Phred below 15, or lacked an exact constant-primer or identifier match. COPE v1.2.5 was used to merge the high-quality paired reads, and each unique nucleotide sequence was defined as a clonotype. MiTCR v1.1 was used to align the clonotypes against IMGT TRBV, TRBD and TRBJ reference segments. Only V-J combinations with frequency above 0.0001, covering 99.2% of repertoires, were analysed. A TCS score was defined as the ratio of F50 (clonal expansion) to E x V (chaos), with BLOSUM62-based TCRdist applied between CDR3 peptides within each V-J. Welch's t-statistics and random forest reduced 500 to 550 V-J features to roughly 13, which were used in a naive Bayes classifier (R e1071). TCRdb passed the public sequencing reads through fastp at Q25 and MiXCR, retaining productive beta sequences. Rows are combined by CDR3 protein, so each entry shows the most common genes and DNA. TCRdb's processing, not the authors' own work, is the source of the V and J calls. The sample table shows some 570,000 distinct CDR3 sequences, and about a sixth are seen once. The ten most abundant clones make up roughly 18% of the sample.

The full study reports these points: Most expanded thyroid clonotypes (frequency above 0.001) were also detected in blood, a finding suggesting that blood repertoires may reflect thyroid immune responses. In validation, the model predicted progression to ophthalmopathy with approximately 71% sensitivity and 72.22% specificity, a median of approximately 6.5 months before onset. Ophthalmopathy was separated from stable hyperthyroidism by a 13 V-J signature model, with about 86% sensitivity and around 81% specificity obtained in cross-validation and 80%/75% obtained in testing. No statistical method was used to fix the sample size in advance, and group allocation was not hidden from the investigators.

Measured from the cysteine to the phenylalanine, the CDR3 is 15 residues long. Only the CDR3 DNA is retained, 45 bases long and in frame from the first base. Reading the germline V gene gives CDR1 MNHNS and CDR2 SASEGT. V is pruned by 5 bases and J by 4 bases, leaving 4 bases of the junction without a gene match. The source material was blood. The clonotype comes from a woman between 18 and 29 years old with Graves' ophthalmopathy. Recombination joined TRBV6-1 with TRBJ2-3; TRBD1 fits 12 bases in the junction. The DNA sequence reads TGTGCCAGCAGTTACGGGACAGGGGGCGCAGATACGCAGTATTTT. Translated, it reads CASSYGTGGADTQYF.